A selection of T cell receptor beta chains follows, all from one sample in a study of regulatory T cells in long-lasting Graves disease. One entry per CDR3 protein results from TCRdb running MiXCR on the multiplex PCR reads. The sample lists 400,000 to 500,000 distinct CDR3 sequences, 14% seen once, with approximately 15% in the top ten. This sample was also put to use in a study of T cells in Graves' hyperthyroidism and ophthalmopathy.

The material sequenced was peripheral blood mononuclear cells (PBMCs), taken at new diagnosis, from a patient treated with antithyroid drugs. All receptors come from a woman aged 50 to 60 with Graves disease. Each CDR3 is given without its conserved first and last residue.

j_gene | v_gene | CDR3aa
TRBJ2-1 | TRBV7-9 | ASSLGQTSGSVF
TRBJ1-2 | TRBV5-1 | ASSLAQGSQYGYT
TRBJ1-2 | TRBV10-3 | AISERGTGEPNYGYT
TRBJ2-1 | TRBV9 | ASSSGTSNEQF
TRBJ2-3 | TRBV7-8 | ASSPAPAGSLGTDTQY
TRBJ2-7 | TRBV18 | ASSPSGTNLYEQY
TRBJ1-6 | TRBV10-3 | ASSYSVGGKGSPLH
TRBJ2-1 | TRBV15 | ATSRLPGQGDEQF
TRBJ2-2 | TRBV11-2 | ASSRWGQTANTGELF
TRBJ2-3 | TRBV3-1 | ASSQFANSGRVADTQY
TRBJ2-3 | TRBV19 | ASSFGAGHWTDTQY
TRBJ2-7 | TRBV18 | ASSPRAAPYEQY
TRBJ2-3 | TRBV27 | ASSLSRATDTQY
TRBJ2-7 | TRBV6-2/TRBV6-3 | ASSSGQPTYEQY
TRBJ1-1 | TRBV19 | ASSIGGRLNTEAF
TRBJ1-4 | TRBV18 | ASSRSSAELNEKLF
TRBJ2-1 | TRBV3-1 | ASSQVLRDGDEQF
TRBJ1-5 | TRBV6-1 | ASSTGQGDNQPQH
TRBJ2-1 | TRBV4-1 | ASSGHYNGQF
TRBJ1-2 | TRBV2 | ASTHDRLAGYT
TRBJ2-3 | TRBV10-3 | AISLAGGGADTQY
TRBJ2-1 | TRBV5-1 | ASSLVAGALDNEQF
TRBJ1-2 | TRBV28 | ASRLFRAPKGYGYT
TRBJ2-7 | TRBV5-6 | ASSLEQPTSYEQY
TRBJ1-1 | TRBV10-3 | AISESAGMNTEAF
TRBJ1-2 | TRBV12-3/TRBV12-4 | ASRGGDGYT
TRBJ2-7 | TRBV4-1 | ASSQVRGQLYEQY
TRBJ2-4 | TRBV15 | ATSRHRSAAKNIQY
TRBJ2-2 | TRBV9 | ASSPRQGADTGELF
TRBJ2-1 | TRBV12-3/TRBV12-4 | VSSQDAAGTYNEQF
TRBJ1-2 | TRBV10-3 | AIRGQGLILDGYT
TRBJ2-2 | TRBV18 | ASSPDRAATGELF
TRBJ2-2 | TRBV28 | ASKTGGTGELF
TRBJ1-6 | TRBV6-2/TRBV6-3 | ASSYVGLINSPLH
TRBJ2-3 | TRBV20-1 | SASGRASDTQY
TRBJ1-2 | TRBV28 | ASSSTTQGSYGYT
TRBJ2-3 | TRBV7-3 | ASSLSGEHTQY
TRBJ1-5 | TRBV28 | ASSWGAGDQPQH
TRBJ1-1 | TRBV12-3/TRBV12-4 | ASSSPKQGNTEAF
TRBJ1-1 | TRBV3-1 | ASTSQTSRGEAF
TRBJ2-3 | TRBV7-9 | ASSTGTTSTDTQY
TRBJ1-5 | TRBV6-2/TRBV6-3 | ASSPKGRVPQPQH
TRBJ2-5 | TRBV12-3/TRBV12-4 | ASSPGLAGGPSGETQY
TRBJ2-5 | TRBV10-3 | AISADRGPKTQY